This TCR beta chain was observed in a study of post-analysis software for immune sequencing data (dated by TCRdb to the mid-2010s). Looking at the study overall: Recorded disease courses included relapsing-remitting, secondary progressive and progressive-relapsing multiple sclerosis, with some patients lacking subtype annotation. The patient repertoires were set against under 13 previously published healthy control repertoires from donors whose ages ranged from 6 to 25 years. A subset of samples was prepared in parallel using single-end sample barcoding, then pooled and co-amplified after Illumina adapter ligation.

The investigation overall reported the following: Significantly higher frequencies in patients than in controls were found for five or six TRBV segments, including TRBV5-6, TRBV5-1 and TRBV20-1. Strong co-clustering of samples prepared in the same batch was shown by direct clustering with F measure, prompting a batch-effect correction. Multiple sclerosis patients had significantly lower normalized Chao1 diversity than controls, a result that suggests substantial peripheral T-cell clonal expansion. The control group was slightly older than the multiple sclerosis patient group.

Libraries were made using PCR. TCRdb names Illumina HiSeq 2500 as the instrument used. To reduce PCR and sequencing biases, unique molecular identifiers were incorporated into the TCR beta cDNA libraries. Per 1 to 10 million input T cells, roughly 500,000 cDNA molecules were obtained, such that each molecule approximated one T cell. The patient libraries were prepared and sequenced with the same protocol used for the earlier healthy control dataset. Samples belonging to the same batch were prepared together, multiplexed and sequenced on a shared HiSeq lane. The study's own analysis went as follows. Raw barcoded reads were processed with MIGEC, and single-read molecular identifier groups were discarded before consensus assembly and CDR3 extraction. VDJtools was used for post-analysis of the clonotype tables, with diversity normalized by down-sampling every dataset to the smallest sample size. To correct batch-related cross-sample contamination, repertoire overlap clustering matched CDR3 amino acid sequences but not nucleotide sequences. The public reads were quality trimmed at Q25 with fastp and then assembled into clones with MiXCR by TCRdb, keeping productive beta chains. A single entry per CDR3 protein holds the most common genes and DNA from its merged rows. The V and J calls shown here were made by TCRdb, not taken from the authors' results. Across this sample there are hundreds of thousands of distinct CDR3 sequences, with under 55% seen only once. Jointly, the top ten make up 9% to 14% of the sample.

TCR beta repertoires were profiled from peripheral blood of 13 young patients with multiple sclerosis to demonstrate the VDJtools post-analysis software. The patients with multiple sclerosis were children and adolescents between about 6 and 17 years of age. On this clonotype itself: It lacks a known antigen. It has no much larger one-base neighbor in the sample; base qualities were not kept.

The germline V gene specifies MDHEN as CDR1 and SYDVKM as CDR2. Relative to germline, V is missing 5 bases and J is missing 6 bases, with 10 bases of the junction outside any gene match. Inclusive of the bounding cysteine and phenylalanine, the CDR3 is 15 residues long. This entry keeps only the CDR3 DNA: 45 bases, framed from base 1. Sequencing used blood. This chain is built from TRBV28 and TRBJ2-1, with 7 junctional bases fitting TRBD1. This clonotype was sampled from a girl aged 5-17 years with multiple sclerosis. The CDR3 region reads CASSPNRGDPNEQFF. The nucleotide sequence reads as follows: TGTGCCAGCAGTCCGAACAGGGGCGACCCCAATGAGCAGTTCTTC.